This T cell receptor (beta chain) was profiled in a study of cytomegalovirus exposure and HLA in healthy donors. Study-level background: The early release's HLA-typed donors yielded 65 million to 85 million unique TCRs. General observations from the study: The study carried out a later analysis of TCR beta sequences. It associated some 17,000 of them with specific HLA alleles at a false discovery rate of 0.05. Later analysis reportedly placed an Asian-associated ancestry cluster below the approximately 730-donor mean in N-insertions. The listing of some 170 TCR beta chains classed them as cytomegalovirus-associated.

With respect to this clone: Its antigen is not known.

Primers included in the PCR were 60 Vbeta and 13 Jbeta primers. Sequenced by immunoSEQ multiplex PCR; TCRdb stores in-frame clones only, minus some. This table has about 120,000 clones, approximately 80% appearing once. The CDR3 is made up of 15 amino acids. Germline assignment: CDR1 LGHNA and CDR2 YNFKEQ. Trimming took 1 base from V and 11 from J; bases not matched to a gene: 10. Material for sequencing was PBMCs. The clonotype comes from a man between 18 and 29 years old in good health and CMV-seropositive. The chain is built from TRBV4-2 and TRBJ1-4; 7 nucleotides match TRBD1. In nucleotides, the CDR3 is TGTGCCAGCAGCCAAGGCGACAGGGAAATGTGGAAACTGTTTTTT. Amino acid sequence: CASSQGDREMWKLFF.